Shown below are 24 T cell receptor beta chains from a single sample sequenced in a study of graft-versus-host responses after intestinal transplantation. TCRdb keeps only in-frame clones here, not all; method: immunoSEQ multiplex PCR. Among some 10,000 clones listed, about 30% were seen once. The researchers put 200,000 CFSE-labeled responder cells into plates with 200,000 irradiated, violet-dye-labeled stimulator cells. The source was alloreactive CD8+ T cells from a mixed lymphocyte reaction culture, collected before intestinal transplant. Subset in this sample: CFSE-low proliferating T cells sorted from roughly six-day pre-transplant mixed lymphocyte reaction (GvH or HvG direction). The source of these receptors is a human patient who received an intestinal transplant.

The V gene is TRBV10-2, the J gene TRBJ2-1; the match to TRBD2 covers 14 bases. J gave up 9 bases and V 7 bases, and 8 bases lay outside the gene matches. Germline CDR1 reads WSHSY; CDR2 reads SAAADI. The CDR3 runs 15 residues. CDR3 nucleotide sequence: TGCGCCAGCACTGAACCCGGGACTAGCGGGGGTGAGCAGTTCTTC. As protein: CASTEPGTSGGEQFF.

The CDR3 DNA is TGTGCCAGCAGGGACCGGGTAATTGGGTCACCCCTCCACTTT. Its protein is CASRDRVIGSPLHF. This chain links TRBV6-4 with TRBJ1-6, with D hard to call. The CDR3 sequence is 14 residues long. Germline assignment: CDR1 MRHNA and CDR2 SNTAGT. The ends were cut back, 6 bases at V and 10 bases at J, with 16 bases in the middle.

This clone has only a few counts. The chain employs TRBV6-1 and TRBJ1-5; TRBD1 is a possible D gene (5 bases). This CDR3 has 17 amino acids. V was clipped by 1 base and J by 7 bases, with 20 bases between them. Germline V gene lookup returns CDR1 MNHNS and CDR2 SASEGT. CDR3 sequence reads: CASSEVSGGATGQPQHF. For the CDR3, the DNA is TGTGCCAGCAGTGAAGTCAGTGGAGGGGCCACCGGCCAGCCCCAGCATTTT.

This clone was detected only a few times. The V call is TRBV10-3, the J call TRBJ2-7, with D possibly matching TRBD1 (5 bases). This CDR3 has 14 residues. The germline V gene encodes CDR1 ENHRY and CDR2 SYGVKD. V lost 6 bases, J lost 4 bases, and 16 bases lay in between. The CDR3 loop is CAISLQPTVYEQYF. CDR3 nucleotide sequence: TGTGCCATCAGCCTCCAACCGACAGTTTACGAGCAGTACTTC.

This clone was counted between two and nine times. This chain uses TRBV19 with TRBJ1-5; D is unclear. The CDR3 contains 15 residues. Trimming took off 2 bases at V and 0 bases at J, with 8 bases between the two ends. Germline CDR1 reads LNHDA; CDR2 reads SQIVND (reference sequence). CDR3 in amino acids: CASSIFGDSNQPQHF. As DNA, the CDR3 is TGTGCCAGTAGTATATTTGGAGATAGCAATCAGCCCCAGCATTTT.

This clone was recorded a few times. The chain has TRBV29-1 and TRBJ2-1; 7 bases are shared with TRBD2. The V and J ends lost 5 bases and 0 bases, in that order; junction bases with no gene match: 13. Per germline, CDR1 SQVTM and CDR2 ANQGSEA. The CDR3 runs 17 residues. The CDR3 is CSVPGRGGGRSYNEQFF. The CDR3 DNA reads TGCAGCGTTCCCGGTCGTGGGGGGGGTCGCTCCTACAATGAGCAGTTCTTC.

This clone was counted only a few times. This chain connects TRBV4-1 to TRBJ1-4; the D gene is possibly TRBD1 (5 bases). The V end was cut by 1 base, the J end by 7 bases, with 13 bases between. The CDR3 covers 15 residues. From germline, CDR1 is MGHRA and CDR2 YSYEKL. CDR3: CASSQGMAGIEKLFF. CDR3 nucleotide sequence: TGCGCCAGCAGCCAAGGCATGGCAGGGATTGAAAAACTGTTTTTT.

Worth noting for this clone: Other nucleotide sequences in the sample specify the same CDR3. V is TRBV19 and J is TRBJ1-1, with D possibly TRBD1 on 6 matching bases. The CDR3 totals 15 residues. V lost 2 bases to trimming and J lost 1 base, with 11 bases between them. Looked up from germline, CDR1 is LNHDA and CDR2 is SQIVND (reference sequence). CDR3 bases: TGTGCCAGTAGTATATGGGGGCAGGGGAACACTGAAGCTTTCTTT. This codes for CASSIWGQGNTEAFF.

The J gene is TRBJ1-1, the V gene TRBV14; no clear D gene. CDR1 and CDR2 (germline): SGHDN, FVKESK. V dropped 2 bases and J dropped 11 bases, with 12 bases sitting between them. The CDR3 has 12 residues. CDR3 region: CASSQSLVGAFF. DNA for the CDR3: TGTGCCAGCAGCCAAAGCCTCGTCGGGGCTTTCTTT.

This clone was counted between two and nine times. The V gene is TRBV7-8, the J gene TRBJ1-1; a weak D match, TRBD1 (6 bases). This CDR3 contains 17 residues. Germline V gene sequence: CDR1 SGHVS, CDR2 FQNEAQ. The V gene lost 2 bases and the J gene lost 1 base, with 17 bases spanning the gap. CDR3 in DNA: TGTGCCAGCAGCTTATTGGTTGGGGGCTCGGGGAACACTGAAGCTTTCTTT. Amino acids: CASSLLVGGSGNTEAFF.

This clone was detected a few times. The chain combines TRBV11-1 with TRBJ1-5; possibly TRBD1 for D (6 bases). Trimming took off 0 bases at V and 4 bases at J, with 16 bases between the two ends. The CDR3 is made up of 17 amino acids. CDR1 and CDR2 from the germline V gene are SGHAT and FQDESV (reference sequence). The chain's CDR3 is CASSLALTGKVNQPQHF. The DNA of the CDR3 is TGTGCCAGCAGCTTAGCGCTAACAGGGAAGGTTAATCAGCCCCAGCATTTT.

The J gene is TRBJ2-7, the V gene TRBV11-1; the D gene is possibly TRBD1 (5 bases). The germline gives CDR1 SGHAT, CDR2 FQDESV (reference sequence). V lost 8 bases and J 0 bases, leaving 11 bases between the germline ends. This CDR3 is built from 13 residues. The CDR3 sequence: CASAWGSSYEQYF. CDR3 coding DNA: TGTGCCAGCGCCTGGGGCAGCTCCTACGAGCAGTACTTC.

This clone occurred a few times. The V and J genes are TRBV27 and TRBJ2-2; a weak D match, TRBD2 (5 bases). CDR3 size: 13 residues. With 6 bases removed from V and 3 bases from J, the gap between germline ends came to 8 bases. Germline values: CDR1 MNHEY, CDR2 SMNVEV (reference sequence). DNA for the CDR3: TGTGCCAGCAGCTTAGCGTACACCGGGGAGCTGTTTTTT. Protein sequence: CASSLAYTGELFF.

The chain employs TRBV9 and TRBJ2-1; a possible D gene is TRBD2 (7 bases). Germline-derived CDR1 and CDR2 are SGDLS and YYNGEE. This CDR3 contains 16 residues. V was cut by 2 bases and J by 10 bases, with 22 bases left in between. The CDR3 coding sequence is TGTGCCAGCAGCGTGGGGGCGGGGGCTTGGCTCGGGGAGCAGTTCTTC. As protein: CASSVGAGAWLGEQFF.

The J gene is TRBJ2-7, the V gene TRBV11-2, with no clear D. The V gene's germline CDR1 is SGHAT and CDR2 FQNNGV. Trimming took off 3 bases at V and 2 bases at J, with 11 bases between the two ends. The CDR3 runs to 14 residues. Here the CDR3 reads CASSFGTETYEQYF. The CDR3, as DNA: TGTGCCAGCAGCTTTGGTACGGAGACCTACGAGCAGTACTTC.

The V call is TRBV7-6, the J call TRBJ2-1; a weak D match, TRBD1 (6 bases). There are 15 residues in the CDR3. Per germline, CDR1 SGHVS and CDR2 FNYEAQ. Trimming stripped 3 bases from V and 4 bases from J, with 13 bases between. The CDR3 nucleotides are TGTGCCAGCAGCTTCTTAGGGGGAGTTTACAATGAGCAGTTCTTC. Amino acids: CASSFLGGVYNEQFF. Using reference TRBV7-6 and TRBJ2-1 for the parts outside the CDR3, the full variable domain is GAGVSQSPRYKVTKRGQDVALRCDPISGHVSLYWYRQALGQGPEFLTYFNYEAQQDKSGLPNDRFSAERPEGSISTLTIQRTEQRDSAMYRCASSFLGGVYNEQFFGPGTRLTVL.

This chain joins TRBV9 and TRBJ2-1, with a weak D call TRBD2 (5 bases). CDR1 and CDR2 from the germline V gene are SGDLS and YYNGEE. The V and J ends lost 0 bases and 9 bases respectively, with 16 bases between them. This CDR3 region has 15 residues. CDR3 protein: CASSVGPGKVGEQFF. The CDR3 region has the DNA TGTGCCAGCAGCGTAGGACCCGGGAAGGTTGGTGAGCAGTTCTTC. The variable domain in full, with the rest retrieved from reference TRBV9 and TRBJ2-1, is DSGVTQTPKHLITATGQRVTLRCSPRSGDLSVYWYQQSLDQGLQFLIQYYNGEERAKGNILERFSAQQFPDLHSELNLSSLELGDSALYFCASSVGPGKVGEQFFGPGTRLTVL.

This chain joins TRBV7-9 and TRBJ2-2; TRBD2 matches at 8 bases. This CDR3 has 16 residues. J gave up 6 bases and V 4 bases, and 10 bases lay outside the gene matches. Germline lookup yields CDR1 SEHNR and CDR2 FQNEAQ (reference sequence). The CDR3, as DNA: TGTGCCAGCAGCTCCCCGTCGGGCGGGGGGTCCGGGGAGCTGTTTTTT. Amino acid sequence: CASSSPSGGGSGELFF.

This chain links TRBV19 with TRBJ2-1; 12 nucleotides match TRBD2. The CDR3 sequence is 17 residues long. The ends lost 3 bases at V and 4 bases at J; junction bases unmatched: 7. Germline-derived CDR1 and CDR2 are LNHDA and SQIVND (reference sequence). The CDR3 spells CASSISSGGAGYNEQFF. The DNA of the CDR3 is TGTGCCAGTAGTATTTCTAGCGGGGGGGCGGGTTACAATGAGCAGTTCTTC.

A few counts support this clone. The chain couples TRBV13 to TRBJ2-7, with 9 bases that match TRBD2. Germline trimming cut 1 base from V and 3 bases from J; bases unmatched to any gene: 7. CDR1 is PRHDT and CDR2 is FYEKMQ in the germline V gene (reference sequence). The CDR3 has 16 amino acids. CDR3 nucleotide sequence: TGTGCCAGCAGCTTAGTTCGCCTAGCGGGGTACTACGAGCAGTACTTC. Protein product: CASSLVRLAGYYEQYF.

This clone was counted a few times. The chain carries TRBV6-5 and TRBJ1-1, with 9 bases lining up with TRBD1. The CDR3 covers 15 residues. V lost 5 bases to trimming and J lost 2 bases; unmatched junction nucleotides: 6. The V gene's germline CDR1 is MNHEY and CDR2 SVGAGI. The CDR3 protein is CASSDWDRANTEAFF. The CDR3 DNA reads as TGTGCCAGCAGTGACTGGGACAGGGCCAACACTGAAGCTTTCTTT.

This clone came up a few times. The chain is built from TRBV21-1 and TRBJ1-1; the table's TRBD1 call for D was not verified on the DNA. TRBV21-1 is shown as a pseudogene. CDR3 length: 18 amino acids. As DNA, the CDR3 is TGTGCCAGCAGCAAAAAAGAAGGGAGTGGACAGATGAACACTGAAGCTTTCTTT. This gives the protein CASSKKEGSGQMNTEAFF.

The rearrangement uses TRBV11-1 and TRBJ1-1; perhaps TRBD1 as D (5 bases). The CDR3 contains 18 residues. The V end lost 3 bases, the J end lost 4 bases, and 24 bases lay between the germline ends. CDR1 and CDR2 (germline): SGHAT, FQDESV (reference sequence). The CDR3 DNA reads TGTGCCAGCAGCTTCGGTGTCAGGGTAAAACCGGCAAGCACTGAAGCTTTCTTT. Protein sequence: CASSFGVRVKPASTEAFF.

This clone occurred a few times. V is TRBV7-9 and J is TRBJ2-1; D is unclear. CDR1 and CDR2 from the germline V gene are SEHNR and FQNEAQ (reference sequence). Trimming left V 0 bases short and J 9 bases short, with 9 bases between. The CDR3 length is 13 residues. CDR3 residues: CASSLALRGEQFF. The CDR3 DNA follows: TGTGCCAGCAGCTTAGCACTACGCGGTGAGCAGTTCTTC.